This T cell receptor beta chain derives from a study of shared clonotypes between healthy human individuals. Of note for this clone: The antigen is unknown.

Researchers divided each subset's genomic DNA evenly across several immunoSEQ plates. PCR replicates performed on unsorted PBMC used approximately 300 ng DNA, around 30,000 T cell genomes. Authors' data handling: Filtering of immunoSEQ junctional sequences could not match full-length read filtering. Sequenced by immunoSEQ multiplex PCR; TCRdb stores in-frame clones only, minus some. That table gives V, J and clone size, and the DNA gave D and trimming. This table holds 400,000 to 500,000 clones, 76% found once. Study outcomes and limitations: Measured sharing among donors was expected to vary with sequencing depth.

CDR1 is SGHTA, CDR2 FQGNSA, per germline. This CDR3 spans 14 amino acids. V lost 1 base to trimming and J lost 6 bases, with 13 bases between them. The specimen sequenced was PBMCs. J is TRBJ2-7 and V is TRBV7-2, with D possibly TRBD1 on 6 matching bases. The TCR comes from a woman aged 40 to 49 in good health. Some clones in this sample may be carry-over from other donors' samples. The CDR3 sequence is CASSLDQGRGEQYF. CDR3 DNA: TGTGCCAGCAGCTTAGACCAGGGGCGAGGCGAGCAGTACTTC.